These 24 T cell receptor beta chains were sequenced from one sample in a study of human T cells and chemical hapten exposure. Specified time point: pre-sensitization, week 0. The sample's treatment: therapeutic diphenylcyclopropenone sensitization with weekly scalp DPC. MiXCR, applied by TCRdb to the RACE reads, yields one record per CDR3 protein. This table has 350,000 to 450,000 distinct CDR3 sequences, 4.5% to 5.5% appearing once. This specimen consisted of whole blood, obtained in connection with sensitization to the hapten diphenylcyclopropenone (DPC). These receptor sequences come from a woman between 50 and 59 years old with alopecia areata. Some clones in this sample may be carry-over from other donors' samples.

In its sample, this clonotype was seen many times. The chain has TRBV29-1 and TRBJ2-5, with D possibly called TRBD1 or TRBD2 (6 bases each). V was pared by 5 bases and J by 4 bases, with 17 bases between. Germline V gene sequence: CDR1 SQVTM, CDR2 ANQGSEA. The CDR3 is made up of 14 amino acids. CDR3 amino acids: CSVPHPGAGETQYF. CDR3 coding DNA: TGCAGCGTTCCCCACCCGGGGGCAGGAGAGACCCAGTACTTC. Together with reference TRBV29-1 and TRBJ2-5, the CDR3 gives the full variable domain: SAVISQKPSRDICQRGTSLTIQCQVDSQVTMMFWYRQQPGQSLTLIATANQGSEATYESGFVIDKFPISRPNLTFSTLTVSNMSPEDSSIYLCSVPHPGAGETQYFGPGTRLLVL.

This clonotype was seen repeatedly, ten times or more. The CDR3 region is CASSWTGAREQYF. DNA of the CDR3: TGTGCCAGCAGCTGGACAGGGGCGAGGGAGCAGTACTTC. The chain joins TRBV3-1 to TRBJ2-7; 9 bases are shared with TRBD1. CDR3 length equals 13 residues. V shed 5 bases, J shed 7 bases, and the junction held 6 bases outside the gene matches. The germline V gene has CDR1 LGHDT and CDR2 YNNKEL (reference sequence).

This clonotype was seen many times. The V call is TRBV5-6, the J call TRBJ2-5; no definite D call. The V gene lost 0 bases and the J gene lost 2 bases, with 5 bases spanning the gap. The CDR3 covers 13 residues. Germline V gene data show CDR1 as SGHDT and CDR2 as YYEEEE. This CDR3 is CASSLVGQETQYF. DNA of the CDR3: TGTGCCAGCAGCTTGGTCGGACAAGAGACCCAGTACTTC.

Here the CDR3 DNA reads TGTGCCAGCAGCTTAGCGGGGGGCCTAGATACGCAGTATTTT. This translates into CASSLAGGLDTQYF. The J gene is TRBJ2-3, the V gene TRBV7-2; D may correspond to TRBD1 or TRBD2 (6 bases each). CDR3 length: 14 residues. Trimming stripped 0 bases from V and 5 bases from J, with 9 bases between. The germline V gene encodes CDR1 SGHTA and CDR2 FQGNSA.

This sequence joins TRBV6-5 and TRBJ1-5; D is uncertain. Trimming pared 5 bases from V and 6 bases from J, leaving 11 bases between. The V gene's germline CDR1 is MNHEY and CDR2 SVGAGI. CDR3 length: 13 amino acids. In nucleotides, the CDR3 is TGTGCCAGCAGTCTTCATAGAGGTCAGCCCCAGCATTTT. It specifies CASSLHRGQPQHF.

This clonotype was seen a few times. The chain uses TRBV20-1 and TRBJ2-6; TRBD1 matches 9 bases. With V trimmed by 2 bases and J by 0 bases, 5 bases remained unmatched. Germline-derived CDR1 and CDR2 are DFQATT and SNEGSKA (reference sequence). The CDR3 contains 17 residues. The CDR3 nucleotides are TGCAGTGCTAGAATCCGGGACAGGGACTCTGGGGCCAACGTCCTGACTTTC. Amino acid sequence: CSARIRDRDSGANVLTF.

This clonotype has only a few counts. The rearrangement links TRBV5-1 to TRBJ2-3; D uncertain. Germline CDR1 reads SGHRS; CDR2 reads YFSETQ. The CDR3 runs to 15 residues. V was clipped by 1 base and J by 0 bases, with 9 bases between them. This CDR3 reads CASSLRVSSTDTQYF. Here the CDR3 DNA reads TGCGCCAGCAGCTTGCGGGTCTCGAGCACAGATACGCAGTATTTT.

This clonotype has ten or more counts. This chain connects TRBV29-1 to TRBJ2-3; 8 bases map to TRBD1. V was clipped by 6 bases and J by 5 bases; unmatched bases: 7. Germline-derived CDR1 and CDR2 are SQVTM and ANQGSEA. CDR3 length: 13 residues. Written as DNA, the CDR3 is TGCAGCGTGCAGACAGGGGTTGGAGATACGCAGTATTTT. Translating it yields CSVQTGVGDTQYF.

CDR3 bases: TGTGCCAGCAGCCCCCAGCGGGGGAGGTACCAAGAGACCCAGTACTTC. It codes for CASSPQRGRYQETQYF. The chain couples TRBV7-9 to TRBJ2-5, with 8 bases that match TRBD2. Germline V gene sequence: CDR1 SEHNR, CDR2 FQNEAQ (reference sequence). After removal of 5 bases from V and 0 bases from J, the junction contained 8 bases not matched to a gene. The CDR3 length is 16 residues.

This clonotype was seen only a few times. The rearrangement links TRBV4-1 to TRBJ1-6; D unclear. CDR1 and CDR2 (germline): MGHRA, YSYEKL. The CDR3 has 15 residues. The ends were cut back, 1 base at V and 10 bases at J, with 14 bases in the middle. The CDR3 nucleotides are TGCGCCAGCAGCCAAGCCCACGGGGATGGCTCACCCCTCCACTTT. Its protein product is CASSQAHGDGSPLHF.

This clonotype has a count of ten or more. V is TRBV5-1 and J is TRBJ2-7; TRBD1 agrees at 7 bases. This CDR3 is built from 15 residues. CDR1 is SGHRS, CDR2 YFSETQ, per germline. Germline trimming cut 3 bases from V and 2 bases from J; bases unmatched to any gene: 8. The CDR3, as DNA: TGCGCCAGCAGCTCGACAGGGCGGGTGACCTACGAGCAGTACTTC. Translation gives CASSSTGRVTYEQYF.

Many counts were recorded for this clonotype. This sequence joins TRBV12-3 or TRBV12-4 and TRBJ2-5; 11 bases align to TRBD1. Unmatched junction bases numbered 7, after V lost 6 bases and J lost 4 bases. The CDR3 consists of 15 residues. In nucleotides, the CDR3 is TGTGCCAGCAGCCGAGGGACAGGGGGTCCAGAGACCCAGTACTTC. This codes for CASSRGTGGPETQYF.

This clonotype was recorded at least ten times. This rearrangement joins TRBV7-2 to TRBJ1-3, with 8 nucleotides matching TRBD1. V trimming: 5 bases; J trimming: 1 base; junction bases outside the gene matches: 4. From germline, CDR1 is SGHTA and CDR2 FQGNSA. This CDR3 comprises 15 residues. The CDR3 loop is CASSRDRFSGNTIYF. DNA for the CDR3: TGTGCCAGCAGCCGGGACAGGTTTTCTGGAAACACCATATATTTT.

The sample holds many counts of this clonotype. The V and J genes are TRBV18 and TRBJ1-2; D uncertain. Germline CDR1 and CDR2: KGHSH and LQKENI. V was shortened by 3 bases and J by 7 bases, with 12 bases between the two germline ends. The CDR3 runs 13 residues. This CDR3 reads CASSPKGLSGYTF. CDR3 bases: TGTGCCAGCTCACCGAAGGGCCTTAGTGGCTACACCTTC. The entire variable domain, with the rest obtained from reference TRBV18 and TRBJ1-2, is as follows: NAGVMQNPRHLVRRRGQEARLRCSPMKGHSHVYWYRQLPEEGLKFMVYLQKENIIDESGMPKERFSAEFPKEGPSILRIQQVVRGDSAAYFCASSPKGLSGYTFGSGTRLTVV.

This clonotype was recorded a few times. The chain couples TRBV20-1 to TRBJ2-3; 7 nucleotides agree with TRBD1. After removal of 3 bases from V and 0 bases from J, the junction contained 6 bases not matched to a gene. CDR1 DFQATT and CDR2 SNEGSKA come from the germline V gene (reference sequence). This CDR3 contains 15 residues. DNA for the CDR3: TGCAGTGCTAGGGCCGGGACAGCTAGCACAGATACGCAGTATTTT. Its protein is CSARAGTASTDTQYF.

CDR3 region: CSVVGAGREQYF. In DNA, the CDR3 is TGCAGCGTTGTAGGGGCCGGCCGCGAGCAGTACTTC. The gene calls are TRBV29-1 and TRBJ2-7, with a tentative D call TRBD1 (5 bases). Germline loops: CDR1 SQVTM, CDR2 ANQGSEA. The CDR3 covers 12 residues. V lost 4 bases and J 6 bases, leaving 13 bases between the germline ends.

The chain is built from TRBV7-8 and TRBJ2-2; D remains ambiguous. The length of the CDR3 is 15 residues. Germline V gene lookup returns CDR1 SGHVS and CDR2 FQNEAQ. Between the trimmed V and J ends, which lost 2 bases and 7 bases, there was a span of 14 bases. The CDR3 reads CASSLSGVKVGELFF. CDR3 coding DNA: TGTGCCAGCAGCTTATCTGGGGTTAAAGTCGGGGAGCTGTTTTTT.

This clonotype occurred many times. The rearrangement joins TRBV24-1 to TRBJ2-7; no reliable D call. Germline V gene lookup returns CDR1 KGHDR and CDR2 SFDVKD. CDR3 length: 11 amino acids. V shed 7 bases and J shed 2 bases, with 5 bases lying between them. In DNA, the CDR3 is TGTGCCACCAGCCATCCCTACGAGCAGTACTTC. Its translation: CATSHPYEQYF.

This clonotype has at least ten counts. This chain connects TRBV7-2 to TRBJ2-3; TRBD2 aligns across 9 bases. Germline V gene sequence: CDR1 SGHTA, CDR2 FQGNSA. V lost 0 bases and J lost 5; bases outside the gene matches: 6. CDR3 length equals 16 residues. In DNA, the CDR3 is TGTGCCAGCAGCTTAGCGGGCGGGGGGGCAGGAGATACGCAGTATTTT. Its protein is CASSLAGGGAGDTQYF.

This clonotype was seen repeatedly, ten times or more. At one boundary the junction diverges from the germline segment, which might be a read error. The chain recombines TRBV5-1 with TRBJ2-7; 7 nucleotides match TRBD2. The germline CDR1 and CDR2 sequences are SGHRS and YFSETQ. This CDR3 contains 15 residues. CDR3 bases: TGCGCCAGCAGCGCGGGCACCGGGACTACCAGTAGAGGCCACTTC. This sequence encodes CASSAGTGTTSRGHF.

This clonotype was picked up a small number of times. The chain uses TRBV27 and TRBJ1-1; maybe TRBD1 (5 bases). Germline V gene sequence: CDR1 MNHEY, CDR2 SMNVEV (reference sequence). Trimming left V 8 bases short and J 3 bases short, with 13 bases between. This CDR3 has 13 amino acids. The CDR3 reads CASAQARDTEAFF. The CDR3 bases are TGTGCCAGCGCCCAGGCCAGGGACACTGAAGCTTTCTTT.

This clonotype was found a few times. The chain has TRBV9 and TRBJ2-1; TRBD1 is a possible D gene (5 bases). This CDR3 has 14 amino acids. V lost 0 bases and J lost 8, with 12 bases in between. CDR1 is SGDLS, CDR2 YYNGEE, per germline. The CDR3 DNA reads TGTGCCAGCAGCGTAGACCAGGGATCCTATGAGCAGTTCTTC. It encodes CASSVDQGSYEQFF.

This clonotype was seen at least ten times. The genes are TRBV27 and TRBJ2-5; 10 bases align to TRBD1. This CDR3 has 15 residues. V lost 2 bases, J lost 4 bases, and 4 bases stayed unmatched. CDR1 is MNHEY and CDR2 is SMNVEV in the germline V gene (reference sequence). The CDR3 DNA sequence: TGTGCCAGCAGTTTAAGGGACAGGGGTGGAGAGACCCAGTACTTC. It yields the protein CASSLRDRGGETQYF.

The chain employs TRBV7-2 and TRBJ2-5, with D unresolved. Trimming took 3 bases from V and 0 from J, leaving 8 bases between them. Germline V gene sequence: CDR1 SGHTA, CDR2 FQGNSA. The CDR3 consists of 14 residues. CDR3 in amino acids: CASSFTSYQETQYF. The CDR3 DNA follows: TGTGCCAGCAGCTTTACCAGCTACCAAGAGACCCAGTACTTC.